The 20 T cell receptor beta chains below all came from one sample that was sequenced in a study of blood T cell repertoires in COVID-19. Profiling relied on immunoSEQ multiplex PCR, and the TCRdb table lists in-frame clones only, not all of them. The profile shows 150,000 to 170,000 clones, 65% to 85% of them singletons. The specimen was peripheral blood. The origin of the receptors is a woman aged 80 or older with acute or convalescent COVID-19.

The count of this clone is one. CDR3 coding DNA: TGTGCCAGCAGTGAGACTAGCGGGGGCCCGTTGCCCCAGTACTTC. Its translation is CASSETSGGPLPQYF. V and J are TRBV2 and TRBJ2-5, with TRBD2 matching over 12 bases. With 3 bases clipped from V and 9 bases from J, the junction kept 8 bases outside the gene matches. Germline assignment: CDR1 SNHLY and CDR2 FYNNEI. The CDR3 runs to 15 residues.

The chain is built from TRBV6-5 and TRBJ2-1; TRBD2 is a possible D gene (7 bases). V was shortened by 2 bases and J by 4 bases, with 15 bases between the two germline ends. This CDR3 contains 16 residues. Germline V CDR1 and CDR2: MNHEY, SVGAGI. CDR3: CASSYPTGRGYNEQFF. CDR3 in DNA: TGTGCCAGCAGTTACCCTACAGGGAGGGGTTACAATGAGCAGTTCTTC.

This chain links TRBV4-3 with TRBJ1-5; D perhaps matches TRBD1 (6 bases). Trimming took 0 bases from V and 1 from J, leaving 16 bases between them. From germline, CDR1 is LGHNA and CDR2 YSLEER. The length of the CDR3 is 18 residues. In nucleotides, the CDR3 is TGCGCCAGCAGCCAAGAAGTTCCCGGGGGGACAAGCAATCAGCCCCAGCATTTT. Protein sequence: CASSQEVPGGTSNQPQHF.

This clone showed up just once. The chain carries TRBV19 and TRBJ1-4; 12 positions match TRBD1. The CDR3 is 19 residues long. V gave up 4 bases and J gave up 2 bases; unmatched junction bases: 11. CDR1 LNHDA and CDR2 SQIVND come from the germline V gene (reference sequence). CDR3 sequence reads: CASSKGTGGGFLTNEKLFF. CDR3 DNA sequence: TGTGCCAGTAGTAAAGGGACAGGGGGCGGATTTTTGACTAATGAAAAACTGTTTTTT.

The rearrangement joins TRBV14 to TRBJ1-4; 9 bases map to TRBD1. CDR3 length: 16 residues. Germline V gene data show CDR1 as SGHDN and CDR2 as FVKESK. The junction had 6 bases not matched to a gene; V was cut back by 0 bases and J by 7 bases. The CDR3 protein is CASSQDIGTGFEKLFF. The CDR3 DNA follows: TGTGCCAGCAGCCAAGATATCGGGACAGGGTTTGAAAAACTGTTTTTT.

The chain's CDR3 is CASSPTSNIQYF. CDR3 bases: TGTGCCAGCAGCCCGACATCCAACATTCAGTACTTC. This sequence joins TRBV11-2 and TRBJ2-4; D is uncertain. CDR3 length: 12 residues. The germline V gene encodes CDR1 SGHAT and CDR2 FQNNGV. V was pared by 5 bases and J by 7 bases, with 9 bases between.

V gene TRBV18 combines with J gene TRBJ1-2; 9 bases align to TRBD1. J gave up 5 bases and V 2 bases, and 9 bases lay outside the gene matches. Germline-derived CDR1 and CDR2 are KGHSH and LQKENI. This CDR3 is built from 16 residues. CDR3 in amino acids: CASSPDSGQGVYGYTF. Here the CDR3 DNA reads TGTGCCAGCTCACCAGACTCGGGACAGGGTGTATATGGCTACACCTTC.

CDR3 loop: CASSLAGSSYNSPLHF. CDR3 nucleotide sequence: TGCGCCAGCAGCTTGGCCGGGAGCTCCTATAATTCACCCCTCCACTTT. The V and J genes are TRBV5-1 and TRBJ1-6; D is ambiguous. The CDR3 is made up of 16 amino acids. The germline gives CDR1 SGHRS, CDR2 YFSETQ. V lost 0 bases to trimming and J lost 0 bases, with 7 bases between them.

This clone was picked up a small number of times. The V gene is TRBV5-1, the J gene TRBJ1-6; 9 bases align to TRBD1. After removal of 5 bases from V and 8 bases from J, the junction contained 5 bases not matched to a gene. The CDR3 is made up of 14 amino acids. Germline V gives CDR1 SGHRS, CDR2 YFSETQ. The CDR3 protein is CASRWDREDSPLHF. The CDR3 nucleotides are TGCGCCAGCAGGTGGGACAGGGAGGATTCACCCCTCCACTTT.

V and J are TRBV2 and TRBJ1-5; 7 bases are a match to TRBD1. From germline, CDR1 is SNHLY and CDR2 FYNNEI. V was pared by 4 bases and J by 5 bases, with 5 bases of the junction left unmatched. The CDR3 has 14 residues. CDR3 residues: CASSARQGYQPQHF. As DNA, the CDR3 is TGTGCCAGCAGTGCTCGACAGGGCTATCAGCCCCAGCATTTT.

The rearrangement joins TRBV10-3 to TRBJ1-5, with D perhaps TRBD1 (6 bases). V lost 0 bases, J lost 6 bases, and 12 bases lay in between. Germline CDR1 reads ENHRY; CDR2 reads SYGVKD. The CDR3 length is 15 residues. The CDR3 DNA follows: TGTGCCATCAGTGAGTCATGGGGGGGCGGTCAGCCCCAGCATTTT. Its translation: CAISESWGGGQPQHF.

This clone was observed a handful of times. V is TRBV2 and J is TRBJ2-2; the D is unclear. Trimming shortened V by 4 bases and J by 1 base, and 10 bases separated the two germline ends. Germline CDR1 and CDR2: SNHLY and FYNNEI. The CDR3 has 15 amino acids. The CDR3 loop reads CASSVELMNTGELFF. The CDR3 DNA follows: TGTGCCAGCAGTGTGGAGTTAATGAACACCGGGGAGCTGTTTTTT.

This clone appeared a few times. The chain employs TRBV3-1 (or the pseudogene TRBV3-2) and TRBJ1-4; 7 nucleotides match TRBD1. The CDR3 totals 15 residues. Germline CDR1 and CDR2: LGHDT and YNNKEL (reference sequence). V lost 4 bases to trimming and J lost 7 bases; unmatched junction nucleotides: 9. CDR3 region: CASSLSRQGGEKLFF. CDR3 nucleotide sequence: TGTGCCAGCAGCCTTTCCAGACAGGGCGGTGAAAAACTGTTTTTT.

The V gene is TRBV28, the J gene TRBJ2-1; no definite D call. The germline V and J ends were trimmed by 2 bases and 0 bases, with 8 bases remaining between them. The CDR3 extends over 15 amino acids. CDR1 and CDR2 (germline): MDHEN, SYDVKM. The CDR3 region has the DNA TGTGCCAGCAGTTTAGGCAGGAACTCCTACAATGAGCAGTTCTTC. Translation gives CASSLGRNSYNEQFF.

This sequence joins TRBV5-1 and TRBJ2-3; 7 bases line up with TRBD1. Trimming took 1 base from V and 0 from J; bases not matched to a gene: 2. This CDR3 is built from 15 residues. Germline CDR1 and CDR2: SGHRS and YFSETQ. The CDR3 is CASSLWDRSTDTQYF. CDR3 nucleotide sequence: TGCGCCAGCAGCTTGTGGGACAGAAGCACAGATACGCAGTATTTT.

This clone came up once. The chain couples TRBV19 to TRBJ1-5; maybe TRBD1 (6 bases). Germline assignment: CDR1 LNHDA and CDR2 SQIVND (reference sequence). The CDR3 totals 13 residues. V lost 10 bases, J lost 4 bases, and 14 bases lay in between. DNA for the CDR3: TGTGCCACCTCGTGGGGGCTAAATCAGCCCCAGCATTTT. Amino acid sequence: CATSWGLNQPQHF.

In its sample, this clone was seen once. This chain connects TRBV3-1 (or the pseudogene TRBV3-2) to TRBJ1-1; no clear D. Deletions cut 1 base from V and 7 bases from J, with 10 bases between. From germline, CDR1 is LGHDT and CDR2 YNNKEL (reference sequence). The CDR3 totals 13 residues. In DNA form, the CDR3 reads TGTGCCAGCAGCCAAGGGAGTCGGGGTGAAGCTTTCTTT. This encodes CASSQGSRGEAFF.

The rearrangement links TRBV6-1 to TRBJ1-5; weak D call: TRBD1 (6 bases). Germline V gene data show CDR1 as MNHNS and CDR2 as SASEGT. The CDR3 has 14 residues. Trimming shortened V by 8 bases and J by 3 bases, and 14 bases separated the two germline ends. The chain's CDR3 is CASGVQGVNQPQHF. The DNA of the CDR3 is TGTGCCAGCGGCGTACAGGGCGTCAATCAGCCCCAGCATTTT.

DNA for the CDR3: TGTGCCAGCCCCGGGCCCGGGGGGCCAGATACGCAGTATTTT. As protein: CASPGPGGPDTQYF. The genes are TRBV7-9 and TRBJ2-3; possibly TRBD2 for D (7 bases). Germline V gives CDR1 SEHNR, CDR2 FQNEAQ (reference sequence). Trimming took off 8 bases at V and 4 bases at J, with 16 bases between the two ends. The CDR3 consists of 14 residues. Drawing the rest from reference TRBV7-9 and TRBJ2-3, the complete variable domain is DTGVSQNPRHKITKRGQNVTFRCDPISEHNRLYWYRQTLGQGPEFLTYFQNEAQLEKSRLLSDRFSAERPKGSFSTLEIQRTEQGDSAMYLCASPGPGGPDTQYFGPGTRLTVL.

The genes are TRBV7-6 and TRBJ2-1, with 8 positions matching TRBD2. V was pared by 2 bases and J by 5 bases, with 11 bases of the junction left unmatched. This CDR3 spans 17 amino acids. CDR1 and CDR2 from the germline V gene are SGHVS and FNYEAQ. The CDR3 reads CASSLTLAGSSDNEQFF. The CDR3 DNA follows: TGTGCCAGCAGCTTAACGTTAGCGGGATCTAGTGACAATGAGCAGTTCTTC. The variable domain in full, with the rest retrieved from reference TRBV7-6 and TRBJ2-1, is GAGVSQSPRYKVTKRGQDVALRCDPISGHVSLYWYRQALGQGPEFLTYFNYEAQQDKSGLPNDRFSAERPEGSISTLTIQRTEQRDSAMYRCASSLTLAGSSDNEQFFGPGTRLTVL.